These 32 T cell receptor beta chains originate from one sample sequenced in a study of T cell responses to AZD1222 COVID-19 vaccine. Clones were read by immunoSEQ multiplex PCR, and TCRdb kept only the in-frame ones, dropping some. The repertoire includes roughly 120,000 clones, 92% of them detected once, and about 1.6% sits in the top ten. Specimen: peripheral blood, collected 28 days after the second AZD1222 dose. The receptors were sampled from an adult who received the AZD1222 COVID-19 vaccine.

This clone was counted once. The chain couples TRBV9 to TRBJ2-5, with 7 bases fitting TRBD2. The length of the CDR3 is 17 residues. Germline V gene sequence: CDR1 SGDLS, CDR2 YYNGEE. J lost 5 bases, V lost 0 bases, and 13 bases had no gene match. The CDR3 nucleotides read TGTGCCAGCAGCGTAGGTTCCGGCGCGGGAGAGGGTGAGACCCAGTACTTC. Protein product: CASSVGSGAGEGETQYF.

This chain joins TRBV7-3 and TRBJ2-1; the match to TRBD2 covers 7 bases. This CDR3 has 15 amino acids. V lost 2 bases to trimming and J lost 4 bases; unmatched junction nucleotides: 5. Per the germline V gene, CDR1 is SGHTA and CDR2 is FQGTGA. The CDR3 loop is CASSLAGARYNEQFF. The CDR3 nucleotides read TGTGCCAGCAGCTTAGCGGGAGCTCGATACAATGAGCAGTTCTTC.

V gene TRBV11-3 combines with J gene TRBJ2-3, with TRBD1 identical over 9 bases. The germline V gene encodes CDR1 SGHNT and CDR2 YENEEA. The CDR3 runs to 16 residues. The ends lost 1 base at V and 2 bases at J; junction bases unmatched: 4. The CDR3 DNA is TGTGCCAGCAGCTTAGGAGGGACAGGGCTCACAGATACGCAGTATTTT. Translation gives CASSLGGTGLTDTQYF. Full variable domain (missing parts from reference TRBV11-3 and TRBJ2-3): EAGVVQSPRYKIIEKKQPVAFWCNPISGHNTLYWYLQNLGQGPELLIRYENEEAVDDSQLPKDRFSAERLKGVDSTLKIQPAELGDSAVYLCASSLGGTGLTDTQYFGPGTRLTVL.

This clone was recorded once. The chain has TRBV29-1 and TRBJ2-7; the match to TRBD2 covers 11 bases. This CDR3 spans 18 amino acids. In germline, CDR1 is SQVTM, CDR2 ANQGSEA. J gave up 0 bases and V 5 bases, and 15 bases lay outside the gene matches. CDR3 coding DNA: TGCAGCGTTCGGGGACTAGCGGAGGGGTCTCTAAGCTCCTACGAGCAGTACTTC. It yields the protein CSVRGLAEGSLSSYEQYF.

The chain couples TRBV2 to TRBJ1-5, with 8 nucleotides matching TRBD1. This CDR3 comprises 15 residues. The junction had 11 bases not matched to a gene; V was cut back by 6 bases and J by 7 bases. Germline V lookup: CDR1 SNHLY, CDR2 FYNNEI. CDR3 nucleotide sequence: TGTGCCAGCAGGCCCACAGGGGGTGTTAGCCAGCCCCAGCATTTT. Encoded protein: CASRPTGGVSQPQHF.

The V and J genes are TRBV10-2 and TRBJ2-2; the D gene is possibly TRBD1 (6 bases). The CDR3 totals 15 residues. Trimming removed 6 bases from V and 3 bases from J, with 14 bases in between. Germline V gene lookup returns CDR1 WSHSY and CDR2 SAAADI. The DNA of the CDR3 is TGCGCCAGCAGCGTCAACAGGGAGTACACCGGGGAGCTGTTTTTT. It encodes CASSVNREYTGELFF.

This clone was seen once. V and J are TRBV12-3 or TRBV12-4 and TRBJ1-6; D gene uncertain. This CDR3 is 12 amino acids long. The ends were cut back, 5 bases at V and 10 bases at J, with 9 bases in the middle. DNA of the CDR3: TGTGCCAGCAGTCTGGACCCATCACCCCTCCACTTT. As protein: CASSLDPSPLHF.

The chain employs TRBV18 and TRBJ2-7; 10 bases are a match to TRBD2. Germline V CDR1 and CDR2: KGHSH, LQKENI. The V gene end was trimmed by 1 base and the J gene end by 2 bases; junction bases not matched to a gene: 5. The CDR3 runs 16 residues. The DNA for the CDR3 is TGTGCCAGCTCACCACTTGCTAGCGGGGGTACCTACGAGCAGTACTTC. This sequence encodes CASSPLASGGTYEQYF. The full variable domain, with the rest looked up from reference TRBV18 and TRBJ2-7, is NAGVMQNPRHLVRRRGQEARLRCSPMKGHSHVYWYRQLPEEGLKFMVYLQKENIIDESGMPKERFSAEFPKEGPSILRIQQVVRGDSAAYFCASSPLASGGTYEQYFGPGTRLTVT.

The chain links TRBV30 to TRBJ1-3; D gene uncertain. The CDR3 contains 15 residues. V was cut by 0 bases and J by 2 bases, with 11 bases left in between. Germline V gene sequence: CDR1 GTSNPN, CDR2 SVGIG (reference sequence). CDR3 bases: TGTGCCTGGAGTGTACGGGGATTAGCTGGAAACACCATATATTTT. It translates to CAWSVRGLAGNTIYF.

This clone was counted a single time. This rearrangement joins TRBV2 to TRBJ1-2, with D unclear. The V end was cut by 2 bases, the J end by 6 bases, with 16 bases between. The CDR3 is made up of 15 amino acids. Per germline, CDR1 SNHLY and CDR2 FYNNEI. The chain's CDR3 is CASSEFGLLKDGYTF. The CDR3 DNA reads as TGTGCCAGCAGTGAATTTGGCCTACTTAAGGATGGCTACACCTTC.

This rearrangement joins TRBV9 to TRBJ1-6, with a possible D match to TRBD1 (6 bases). The CDR3 extends over 15 amino acids. CDR1 is SGDLS and CDR2 is YYNGEE in the germline V gene. V was cut by 2 bases and J by 5 bases, with 11 bases left in between. The CDR3 sequence: CASSVMAGDNSPLHF. Written as DNA, the CDR3 is TGTGCCAGCAGCGTTATGGCAGGGGATAATTCACCCCTCCACTTT.

CDR3 nucleotides: TGTGCCAGCAGCGCCCCCTGGAAATACGGGACTAGCGGCATAATGAGCTCCTACAATGAGCAGTTCTTC. Amino acid sequence: CASSAPWKYGTSGIMSSYNEQFF. The chain couples TRBV28 to TRBJ2-1; 11 positions match TRBD2. Germline-derived CDR1 and CDR2 are MDHEN and SYDVKM. There are 23 residues in the CDR3. V shed 6 bases and J 0 bases; nucleotides not matched to a gene: 25.

The chain is built from TRBV2 and TRBJ2-5, with D perhaps TRBD1 or TRBD2 (5 bases each). Looked up from germline, CDR1 is SNHLY and CDR2 is FYNNEI. The CDR3 runs 13 residues. V was clipped by 4 bases and J by 5 bases, with 11 bases between them. CDR3 bases: TGTGCCAGCAGTGGAACGGGACCGGAGACCCAGTACTTC. Amino acids: CASSGTGPETQYF.

Comments on this clone: Other DNA sequences in this specimen translate into the identical CDR3. The rearrangement joins TRBV12-3 or TRBV12-4 to TRBJ1-5; D is unresolved. Trimming shortened V by 2 bases and J by 0 bases, and 2 bases separated the two germline ends. The CDR3 runs to 13 residues. The CDR3 loop reads CASSLNSNQPQHF. DNA of the CDR3: TGTGCCAGCAGTTTAAATAGCAATCAGCCCCAGCATTTT.

The chain has TRBV3-1 (or the pseudogene TRBV3-2) and TRBJ2-7, with D unclear. Germline V gives CDR1 LGHDT, CDR2 YNNKEL (reference sequence). The CDR3 covers 12 residues. The V end was cut by 4 bases, the J end by 3 bases, with 7 bases between. CDR3 nucleotides: TGTGCCAGCAGCCCCTCATTCTACGAGCAGTACTTC. It specifies CASSPSFYEQYF.

In this sample, this clone turned up once. The J gene is TRBJ2-6, the V gene TRBV28; D ambiguous. This CDR3 region has 13 residues. The V gene's germline CDR1 is MDHEN and CDR2 SYDVKM. The germline V and J ends were trimmed by 3 bases and 12 bases, with 12 bases remaining between them. CDR3 sequence (DNA): TGTGCCAGCAGTTTTTCCTCGGAGATCGTCCTGACTTTC. Protein product: CASSFSSEIVLTF.

This chain connects TRBV19 to TRBJ1-1; D is possibly TRBD1 (5 bases). The CDR3 extends over 15 amino acids. V shed 5 bases and J shed 1 base, with 14 bases lying between them. Looked up from germline, CDR1 is LNHDA and CDR2 is SQIVND (reference sequence). In DNA, the CDR3 is TGTGCCAGTAGTCGAACCGGGACGCCGAACACTGAAGCTTTCTTT. This translates into CASSRTGTPNTEAFF.

The genes are TRBV18 and TRBJ1-6, with D possibly TRBD1 on 6 matching bases. CDR1 is KGHSH, CDR2 LQKENI, per germline. The CDR3 extends over 19 amino acids. V was cut by 1 base and J by 8 bases, with 24 bases left in between. This CDR3 is CASSPRGPYRGQFDSPLHF. CDR3 in DNA: TGTGCCAGCTCACCACGGGGACCTTACCGGGGGCAATTTGATTCACCCCTCCACTTT.

The V call is TRBV5-1, the J call TRBJ2-2, with 8 bases lining up with TRBD1. This CDR3 contains 16 residues. The V and J ends lost 3 bases and 4 bases, in that order; junction bases with no gene match: 8. Per germline, CDR1 SGHRS and CDR2 YFSETQ. Here the CDR3 reads CASSSGQERFTGELFF. DNA for the CDR3: TGCGCCAGCAGCTCGGGACAGGAAAGGTTCACCGGGGAGCTGTTTTTT.

This chain uses TRBV18 with TRBJ1-1; no clear D. There are 16 residues in the CDR3. CDR1 and CDR2 from the germline V gene are KGHSH and LQKENI. Deletions cut 3 bases from V and 6 bases from J, with 20 bases between. CDR3 amino acids: CASSPASRGNVAEAFF. CDR3 bases: TGTGCCAGCTCACCCGCTTCGCGAGGGAATGTCGCTGAAGCTTTCTTT.

This chain joins TRBV10-3 and TRBJ2-6; perhaps TRBD2 as D (5 bases). This CDR3 has 15 amino acids. V lost 8 bases, J lost 3 bases, and 14 bases lay in between. Germline-derived CDR1 and CDR2 are ENHRY and SYGVKD. The DNA for the CDR3 is TGTGCCATCGCCCGCGGGTCGAGTGGGGCCAACGTCCTGACTTTC. It encodes CAIARGSSGANVLTF.

V and J are TRBV13 and TRBJ1-6, with 10 bases lining up with TRBD1. This CDR3 is built from 14 residues. In germline, CDR1 is PRHDT, CDR2 FYEKMQ (reference sequence). V gave up 3 bases and J gave up 8 bases; unmatched junction bases: 1. DNA of the CDR3: TGTGCCAGCAGCTTCGGGACAGGGGATTCACCCCTCCACTTT. Translating it yields CASSFGTGDSPLHF.

This clone was observed once. The J gene is TRBJ1-2, the V gene TRBV11-2; D is uncertain. This CDR3 is 12 amino acids long. The V end was cut by 3 bases, the J end by 13 bases, with 15 bases between. Germline-derived CDR1 and CDR2 are SGHAT and FQNNGV. CDR3 nucleotides: TGTGCCAGCAGCTTCCAGGATACCGGGAGCACCTTC. Protein sequence: CASSFQDTGSTF.

V gene TRBV28 combines with J gene TRBJ1-1, with 8 positions matching TRBD1. Germline V CDR1 and CDR2: MDHEN, SYDVKM. Germline trimming cut 6 bases from V and 4 bases from J; bases unmatched to any gene: 7. The CDR3 totals 14 residues. The CDR3 nucleotides read TGTGCCAGCAGGAGGACAGGGTTGGGCACTGAAGCTTTCTTT. Translating it yields CASRRTGLGTEAFF.

J is TRBJ1-1 and V is TRBV30, with no clear D. Germline V gene lookup returns CDR1 GTSNPN and CDR2 SVGIG (reference sequence). V lost 0 bases to trimming and J lost 5 bases, with 10 bases between them. CDR3 length: 13 amino acids. The CDR3 reads CAWSVEGWTEAFF. The CDR3 DNA reads TGTGCCTGGAGTGTAGAAGGGTGGACTGAAGCTTTCTTT. The variable domain in full, completed from reference TRBV30 and TRBJ1-1, reads SQTIHQWPATLVQPVGSPLSLECTVEGTSNPNLYWYRQAAGRGLQLLFYSVGIGQISSEVPQNLSASRPQDRQFILSSKKLLLSDSGFYLCAWSVEGWTEAFFGQGTRLTVV.

The chain carries TRBV2 and TRBJ1-1; D ambiguous. The CDR3 is 13 amino acids. Between the trimmed V and J ends, which lost 4 bases and 5 bases, there was a span of 11 bases. Germline CDR1 SNHLY, CDR2 FYNNEI. CDR3 nucleotides: TGTGCCAGCAGTGTTAGCAGTTGGACTGAAGCTTTCTTT. Amino acids: CASSVSSWTEAFF.

The chain carries TRBV11-2 and TRBJ1-2; 8 bases align to TRBD1. Unmatched junction bases numbered 5, after V lost 4 bases and J lost 4 bases. The CDR3 sequence is 14 residues long. Germline V CDR1 and CDR2: SGHAT, FQNNGV. DNA of the CDR3: TGTGCCAGCAGCTCGCCCGGACAGGGCTATGGCTACACCTTC. It specifies CASSSPGQGYGYTF.

The chain combines TRBV7-9 with TRBJ1-3; no clear D gene. V was cut by 3 bases and J by 0 bases, with 6 bases left in between. The CDR3 is made up of 14 amino acids. The germline V gene has CDR1 SEHNR and CDR2 FQNEAQ (reference sequence). CDR3 region: CASSLGISGNTIYF. The CDR3 nucleotides are TGTGCCAGCAGCTTGGGGATCTCTGGAAACACCATATATTTT.

This chain connects TRBV2 to TRBJ1-5, with unresolved D. The CDR3 is made up of 13 amino acids. V lost 7 bases to trimming and J lost 4 bases, with 11 bases between them. CDR1 is SNHLY and CDR2 is FYNNEI in the germline V gene. The DNA for the CDR3 is TGTGCCAGCACTATCGGTCCGAATCAGCCCCAGCATTTT. Its translation is CASTIGPNQPQHF.

The chain joins TRBV21-1 to TRBJ2-7; the table's D call TRBD1 went unverified against the DNA. TRBV21-1 is a pseudogene segment. This CDR3 spans 14 amino acids. CDR3 amino acids: CASSNRQASYEQYF. The CDR3 region has the DNA TGTGCCAGCAGCAACAGACAGGCCTCCTACGAGCAGTACTTC.

The chain links TRBV28 to TRBJ2-7; a weak D match, TRBD1 (5 bases). Trimming left V 6 bases short and J 1 base short, with 10 bases between. Germline V lookup: CDR1 MDHEN, CDR2 SYDVKM. The CDR3 is made up of 13 amino acids. The CDR3 region has the DNA TGTGCCAGCAGACTCGACAGTTCCTACGAGCAGTACTTC. Its translation is CASRLDSSYEQYF.

The rearrangement links TRBV6-5 to TRBJ1-6, with 11 bases that match TRBD1. CDR1 and CDR2 from the germline V gene are MNHEY and SVGAGI. V shed 7 bases and J 7 bases; nucleotides not matched to a gene: 6. This CDR3 region has 15 residues. In nucleotides, the CDR3 is TGTGCCAGCACCCGGGGACAGGGGGACAATTCACCCCTCCACTTT. It translates to CASTRGQGDNSPLHF.